These 15 T cell receptor beta chains were sequenced from one sample in a study of OX40 agonist ivuxolimab in advanced cancers. TCRdb's copy holds only in-frame clones and misses some; the assay was immunoSEQ multiplex PCR. The table has around 62,000 clones, 70% to 85% seen once. Sequences were derived from CD4+ or CD8+ T cells sorted from blood, sampled in a trial of the OX40 agonist ivuxolimab. The receptors here all came from an adult with an advanced solid tumor such as melanoma, head and neck, liver or kidney cancer.

The gene calls are TRBV19 and TRBJ2-1; TRBD2 agrees at 11 bases. Losses at the gene ends were 6 bases for V and 9 bases for J; bases not matched to a gene: 13. CDR1 LNHDA and CDR2 SQIVND come from the germline V gene (reference sequence). The CDR3 has 16 residues. The chain's CDR3 is CASSPNLAGGLTEQFF. The CDR3 DNA is TGTGCCAGTAGCCCCAACCTAGCGGGGGGCCTCACTGAGCAGTTCTTC.

This chain connects TRBV11-3 to TRBJ2-3, with 8 bases that match TRBD1. J was trimmed by 2 bases and V by 0 bases; bases with no gene match: 7. This CDR3 region has 17 residues. Germline CDR1 reads SGHNT; CDR2 reads YENEEA. CDR3 protein: CASSLDPPGGYTDTQYF. For the CDR3, the DNA is TGTGCCAGCAGCTTAGACCCGCCAGGGGGCTACACAGATACGCAGTATTTT.

The chain combines TRBV27 with TRBJ2-1; the D gene could be TRBD1 or TRBD2 (6 bases each). Germline V lookup: CDR1 MNHEY, CDR2 SMNVEV (reference sequence). Trimming cost V 7 bases and J 0 bases, with 16 bases left between them. The CDR3 extends over 16 amino acids. The CDR3 loop is CASNPRGRPSYNEQFF. The CDR3, as DNA: TGTGCCAGCAATCCTAGGGGGAGGCCCTCCTACAATGAGCAGTTCTTC.

The chain couples TRBV20-1 to TRBJ2-3; D is possibly TRBD2 (6 bases). The CDR3 loop spans 10 amino acids. V lost 4 bases and J 14 bases, leaving 13 bases between the germline ends. Germline assignment: CDR1 DFQATT and CDR2 SNEGSKA (reference sequence). The CDR3 DNA follows: TGCAGTGCTAACTGGCGGGGTGGGTATTTT. Translation gives CSANWRGGYF.

The J gene is TRBJ1-1, the V gene TRBV6-5; TRBD1 matches 7 bases. The germline V gene has CDR1 MNHEY and CDR2 SVGAGI. The CDR3 is made up of 13 amino acids. With 5 bases clipped from V and 7 bases from J, the junction kept 7 bases outside the gene matches. CDR3 in amino acids: CASSTHRTGEAFF. For the CDR3, the DNA is TGTGCCAGCAGTACCCATCGGACAGGTGAAGCTTTCTTT.

There are a few counts of this clone. This chain uses TRBV5-4 with TRBJ2-5; D is possibly TRBD1 (6 bases). CDR3 length: 13 residues. CDR1 is SGHNT, CDR2 YYREEE, per germline (reference sequence). The V and J ends lost 2 bases and 5 bases respectively, with 10 bases between them. The CDR3: CASSFGTRETQYF. In nucleotides, the CDR3 is TGTGCCAGCAGCTTCGGGACACGCGAGACCCAGTACTTC. The whole variable domain, remainder taken from reference TRBV5-4 and TRBJ2-5, is ETGVTQSPTHLIKTRGQQVTLRCSSQSGHNTVSWYQQALGQGPQFIFQYYREEENGRGNFPPRFSGLQFPNYSSELNVNALELDDSALYLCASSFGTRETQYFGPGTRLLVL.

The gene calls are TRBV18 and TRBJ1-1; 7 bases are a match to TRBD1. The germline gives CDR1 KGHSH, CDR2 LQKENI. The CDR3 has 16 residues. V lost 8 bases to trimming and J lost 3 bases; unmatched junction nucleotides: 15. CDR3 sequence (DNA): TGTGCCAGCCTTTACGACAGGGTAGAGGGGGACACTGAAGCTTTCTTT. Its translation: CASLYDRVEGDTEAFF.

V gene TRBV28 combines with J gene TRBJ2-2; 7 bases line up with TRBD2. Losses at the gene ends were 3 bases for V and 4 bases for J; bases not matched to a gene: 2. The length of the CDR3 is 14 residues. Germline V lookup: CDR1 MDHEN, CDR2 SYDVKM. The CDR3 DNA sequence: TGTGCCAGCAGTTTTGGGGGGGGCACCGGGGAGCTGTTTTTT. It specifies CASSFGGGTGELFF. Based on the CDR3 plus reference TRBV28 and TRBJ2-2, the full variable domain is DVKVTQSSRYLVKRTGEKVFLECVQDMDHENMFWYRQDPGLGLRLIYFSYDVKMKEKGDIPEGYSVSREKKERFSLILESASTNQTSMYLCASSFGGGTGELFFGEGSRLTVL.

The rearrangement links TRBV7-3 to TRBJ1-2, with D possibly being TRBD1 (5 bases). The CDR3 spans 15 residues. Looked up from germline, CDR1 is SGHTA and CDR2 is FQGTGA. V was trimmed by 3 bases and J by 3 bases, leaving 14 bases between them. CDR3 coding DNA: TGTGCCAGCAGCTTGCCCCCCCTGGGGGACTATGGCTACACCTTC. Its translation: CASSLPPLGDYGYTF.

CDR3 DNA sequence: TGTGCCAGCAAGCCCGCAGTTCCCCAGAACACTGAAGCTTTCTTT. Its translation is CASKPAVPQNTEAFF. This chain links TRBV9 with TRBJ1-1; D uncertain. The V gene's germline CDR1 is SGDLS and CDR2 YYNGEE. Trimming stripped 6 bases from V and 1 base from J, with 16 bases between. The CDR3 contains 15 residues.

The chain couples TRBV2 to TRBJ1-2; D possibly corresponds to TRBD1 (6 bases). The germline V and J ends were trimmed by 5 bases and 11 bases, with 15 bases remaining between them. The germline gives CDR1 SNHLY, CDR2 FYNNEI. This CDR3 is 12 amino acids long. This chain's CDR3 is CASSQGPLEYTF. CDR3 DNA: TGTGCCAGCAGTCAGGGGCCGCTGGAGTACACCTTC.

The chain links TRBV5-1 to TRBJ1-5; D perhaps matches TRBD1 (5 bases). CDR1 is SGHRS, CDR2 YFSETQ, per germline. This CDR3 region has 15 residues. V gave up 0 bases and J gave up 6 bases, with 13 bases separating them. The CDR3 DNA sequence: TGCGCCAGCAGCTTGGCGGGGGAGGCCGCTCAGCCCCAGCATTTT. As protein: CASSLAGEAAQPQHF.

This rearrangement joins TRBV6-6 to TRBJ2-7, with 7 bases fitting TRBD1. Germline V CDR1 and CDR2: MNHNY, SVGAGI (reference sequence). V shed 10 bases and J 5 bases; nucleotides not matched to a gene: 11. This CDR3 comprises 13 residues. The CDR3 here is CATRYDRDHEQYF. CDR3 in DNA: TGTGCCACCAGATACGACAGGGACCACGAGCAGTACTTC.

V gene TRBV19 combines with J gene TRBJ2-7, with no clear D. The germline V gene encodes CDR1 LNHDA and CDR2 SQIVND (reference sequence). The CDR3 is 13 residues long. V was shortened by 3 bases and J by 1 base, with 7 bases between the two germline ends. CDR3 in amino acids: CASSIKRSYEQYF. In DNA form, the CDR3 reads TGTGCCAGTAGTATTAAGAGATCCTACGAGCAGTACTTC. Full variable domain (rest looked up from reference TRBV19 and TRBJ2-7): DGGITQSPKYLFRKEGQNVTLSCEQNLNHDAMYWYRQDPGQGLRLIYYSQIVNDFQKGDIAEGYSVSREKKESFPLTVTSAQKNPTAFYLCASSIKRSYEQYFGPGTRLTVT.

V and J are TRBV5-1 and TRBJ1-5; no reliable D call. The V end lost 4 bases, the J end lost 3 bases, and 11 bases lay between the germline ends. This CDR3 has 14 amino acids. Germline V gives CDR1 SGHRS, CDR2 YFSETQ. The CDR3 region is CASSLEGNNQPQHF. CDR3 DNA: TGCGCCAGCAGCCTGGAAGGCAACAATCAGCCCCAGCATTTT.